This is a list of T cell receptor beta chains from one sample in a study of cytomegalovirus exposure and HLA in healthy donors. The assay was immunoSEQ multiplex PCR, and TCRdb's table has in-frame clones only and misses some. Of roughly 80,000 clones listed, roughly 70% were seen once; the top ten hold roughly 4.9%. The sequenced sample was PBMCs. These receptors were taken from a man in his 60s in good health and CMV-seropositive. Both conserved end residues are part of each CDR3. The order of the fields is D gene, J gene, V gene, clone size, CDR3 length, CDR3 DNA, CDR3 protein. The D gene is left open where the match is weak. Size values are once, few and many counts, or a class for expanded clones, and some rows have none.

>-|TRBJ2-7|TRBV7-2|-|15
TGTGCCAGCAGCTTAAACGGGGGGCGGGATGCCGAGCAGTACTTC
CASSLNGGRDAEQYF
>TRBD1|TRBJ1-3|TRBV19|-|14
TGTGCCTCCAATCCGACAGGGAATTTGAACACCATATATTTT
CASNPTGNLNTIYF
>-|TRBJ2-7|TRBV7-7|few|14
TGTGCTAGCAGCTTAAGCAGACTCTCCTACGAGCAGTACTTC
CASSLSRLSYEQYF
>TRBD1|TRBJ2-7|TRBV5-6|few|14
TGTGCCAGCAGCTCGACAGGGGGGGAATACGAGCAGTACTTC
CASSSTGGEYEQYF
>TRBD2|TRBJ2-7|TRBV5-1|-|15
TGCGCCAGCAGCTCCTGGGGGGGAGCGGCCTACGAGCAGTACTTC
CASSSWGGAAYEQYF
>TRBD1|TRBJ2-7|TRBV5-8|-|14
TGTGCCAGCACCCCAGGGGGTAGTTTAGACGAGCAGTACTTC
CASTPGGSLDEQYF
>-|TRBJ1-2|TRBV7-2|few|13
TGTGCCAGCAGCTTAGCTGCTTGGGAGCCTTACACCTTC
CASSLAAWEPYTF
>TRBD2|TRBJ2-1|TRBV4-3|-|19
TGCGCCAGCAGCCAAGAACGGAGAGCGGGGGGTAGCTCCTACAATGAGCAGTTCTTC
CASSQERRAGGSSYNEQFF
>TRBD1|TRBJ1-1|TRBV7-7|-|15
TGTGCTAGCAGCTTAGCCGACAGGGGTCTCACTGAAGCTTTCTTT
CASSLADRGLTEAFF
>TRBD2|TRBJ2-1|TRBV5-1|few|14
TGCGCCAGCAGCCGGACTAGCGTTCCGGATGAGCAGTTCTTC
CASSRTSVPDEQFF
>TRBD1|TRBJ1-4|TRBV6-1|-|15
TGTGCCAGCAGTGATTGGACAGGGGGTAATGAAAAACTGTTTTTT
CASSDWTGGNEKLFF
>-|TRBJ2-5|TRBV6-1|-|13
TGTGCCAGCAGTGAAGCACGGACTGGGACCCAGTACTTC
CASSEARTGTQYF
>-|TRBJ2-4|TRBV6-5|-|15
TGTGCCAGCAGCCCAGGGGAAGGAGGCAAAAACATTCAGTACTTC
CASSPGEGGKNIQYF
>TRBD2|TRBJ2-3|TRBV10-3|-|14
TGTGCCATCAGTGAGAGCGGGAAGGGGAATACGCAGTATTTT
CAISESGKGNTQYF
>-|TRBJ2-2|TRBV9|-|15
TGTGCCAGCAGCGTAGCGGGAGAAGGTACCGGGGAGCTGTTTTTT
CASSVAGEGTGELFF
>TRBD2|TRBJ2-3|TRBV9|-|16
TGTGCCAGCAGCGTAGGTTCTAGCGGGGGAAGGGATACGCAGTATTTT
CASSVGSSGGRDTQYF
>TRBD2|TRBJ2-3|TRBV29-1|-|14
TGCACCGGTCTAGCGGGGGGCTCCACAGATACGCAGTATTTT
CTGLAGGSTDTQYF
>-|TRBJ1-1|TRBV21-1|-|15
TGTGCCAGCAGCTGGACAGGAGTGTCGAACACTGAAGCTTTCTTT
CASSWTGVSNTEAFF
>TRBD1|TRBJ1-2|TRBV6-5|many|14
TGTGCCAGCAGTTACGGCAGGGGGAACTATGGCTACACCTTC
CASSYGRGNYGYTF
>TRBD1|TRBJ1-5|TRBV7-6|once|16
TGTGCCAGCAGCTTAGCGTACGGACAGGGGAATCAGCCCCAGCATTTT
CASSLAYGQGNQPQHF
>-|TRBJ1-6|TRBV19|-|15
TGTGCCAGTAGTTGGAGTGAGGGCTTAGGTTCACCCCTCCACTTT
CASSWSEGLGSPLHF
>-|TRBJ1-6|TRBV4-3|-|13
TGCGCCAGCAGCCGTGACAGTAATTCACCCCTCCACTTT
CASSRDSNSPLHF
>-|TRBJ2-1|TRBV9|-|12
TGTGCCAGCAGCGTGCGGTACAATGAGCAGTTCTTC
CASSVRYNEQFF
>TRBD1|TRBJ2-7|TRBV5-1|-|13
TGCGCCAGCAAAACCCGGGACAGGGGGGAGCAGTACTTC
CASKTRDRGEQYF
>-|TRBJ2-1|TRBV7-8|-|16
TGTGCCAGCAGCTTAGACGCGGGCCTAGCTTTTTATGAGCAGTTCTTC
CASSLDAGLAFYEQFF
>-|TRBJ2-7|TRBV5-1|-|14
TGCGCCAGCAGCTTGGGAGTACTTTATGGCGAGCAGTACTTC
CASSLGVLYGEQYF
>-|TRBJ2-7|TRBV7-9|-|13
TGTGCCAGCAGCCAACAGGGATTCGACGAGCAGTACTTC
CASSQQGFDEQYF
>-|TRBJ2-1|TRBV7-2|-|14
TGTGCCAGCAGCTTGCTAGTAGGAGCCAGTGAGCAGTTCTTC
CASSLLVGASEQFF
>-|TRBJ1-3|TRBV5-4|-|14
TGTGCCAGCAGCTCCGCCCAGGGGATTGGCACCATATATTTT
CASSSAQGIGTIYF
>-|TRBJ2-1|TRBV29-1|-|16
TGCAGCGACTTGGCCCCTAGCGCCACTTCCTACAATGAGCAGTTCTTC
CSDLAPSATSYNEQFF
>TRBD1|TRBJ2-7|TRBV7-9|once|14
TGTGCCAGCAGCTTTGGACAGGGAATCAACGAGCAGTACTTC
CASSFGQGINEQYF
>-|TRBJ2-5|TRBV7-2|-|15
TGTGCCAGCAGCTTAGTAAGAGGAGGCCAAGAGACCCAGTACTTC
CASSLVRGGQETQYF
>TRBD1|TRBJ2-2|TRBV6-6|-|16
TGTGCCAGCAGGGACCGGGGACAGGGGGCCACCGGGGAGCTGTTTTTT
CASRDRGQGATGELFF
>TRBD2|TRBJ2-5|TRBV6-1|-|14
TGTGCCACTAGACTAGCGGGGGGGGAAGAGACCCAGTACTTC
CATRLAGGEETQYF
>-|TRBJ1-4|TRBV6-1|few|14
TGTGCCAGCAAAACGGCTTCACGGGGGGAAAAACTGTTTTTT
CASKTASRGEKLFF
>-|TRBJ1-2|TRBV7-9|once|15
TGTGCCAGCAGCCCAGAGGGCCGGGGGGCCTATGGCTACACCTTC
CASSPEGRGAYGYTF
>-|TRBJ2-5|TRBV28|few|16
TGTGCCAGCAGTTTGTTCACTAGCAGACTTCAAGAGACCCAGTACTTC
CASSLFTSRLQETQYF
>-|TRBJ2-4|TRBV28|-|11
TGTGCCAGCAATAGCCAAAACATTCAGTACTTC
CASNSQNIQYF
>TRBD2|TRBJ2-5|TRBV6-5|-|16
TGTGCCAGCAGTTACACCGGACTAGCGGGGTCAGAGACCCAGTACTTC
CASSYTGLAGSETQYF
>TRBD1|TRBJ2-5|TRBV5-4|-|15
TGTGCCAGCAGCGTGGACAGGGGGTTGGGAGAGACCCAGTACTTC
CASSVDRGLGETQYF
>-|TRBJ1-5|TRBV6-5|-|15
TGTGCCAGCAGTTACTCGCGTCAGGGTTATCAGCCCCAGCATTTT
CASSYSRQGYQPQHF
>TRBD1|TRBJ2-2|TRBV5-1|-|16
TGCGCCAGCAGCCTCCAGGGGGTTGGGTTGGCCGGGGAGCTGTTTTTT
CASSLQGVGLAGELFF